Listed below are T cell receptor beta chains from one sample, sequenced in a study of T-cell memory formation after mild COVID-19. TCRdb re-called the 5' RACE reads through MiXCR, storing one row per CDR3 protein. Among roughly 200,000 distinct CDR3 sequences listed, around 16% were seen once. Sequencing was carried out using PBMCs or a T cell subset sorted from them (not recorded which). The receptor source for this set is an adult woman who had mild COVID-19 (a few samples of this study predate the infection). Cell type and time point are not known. The CDR3 runs from the conserved cysteine through the conserved F or W. The order of the fields is clone size, CDR3 length, J gene, V gene, D gene, CDR3 protein, CDR3 DNA. D genes are given only for firm matches. Clone size is shown for a subset of rows, as once, few, many or a class of expanded clone.

>few|12|TRBJ1-2|TRBV5-6|.
CASSLRGGGYTF
TGTGCCAGCAGCTTGAGGGGAGGTGGCTACACCTTC
>few|16|TRBJ2-4|TRBV5-1|.
CASSLGGALAKNIQYF
TGCGCCAGCAGCTTGGGGGGAGCTCTAGCCAAAAACATTCAGTACTTC
>.|12|TRBJ2-7|TRBV18|.
CASSGAGYEQYF
TGTGCCAGCTCCGGGGCTGGCTACGAGCAGTACTTC
>.|13|TRBJ1-1|TRBV24-1|.
CATSSKSGTEAFF
TGTGCCACCAGTAGTAAGTCGGGAACTGAAGCTTTCTTT
>few|15|TRBJ2-3|TRBV5-1|TRBD1
CASSGGRGRSDTQYF
TGCGCCAGCAGCGGGGGCAGGGGGCGGTCAGATACGCAGTATTTT
>few|15|TRBJ2-4|TRBV7-9|.
CASSLAPGGGNIQYF
TGTGCCAGCAGCTTAGCCCCAGGGGGGGGAAACATTCAGTACTTC
>many|15|TRBJ2-1|TRBV5-6|TRBD2
CASSSTGTSHNEQFF
TGTGCCAGCAGCTCCACCGGGACTAGTCACAATGAGCAGTTCTTC
>.|16|TRBJ1-4|TRBV14|.
CASSQGVTAATKKLFF
TGTGCCAGCAGCCAAGGAGTAACAGCCGCTACGAAAAAACTGTTTTTT
>.|13|TRBJ2-5|TRBV7-9|.
CASSSQGFETQYF
TGTGCCAGCAGCTCACAGGGTTTTGAGACCCAGTACTTC
>few|14|TRBJ2-7|TRBV5-6|.
CASNRVTTNYEQYF
TGTGCCAGCAACCGAGTGACTACCAACTACGAGCAGTACTTC
>few|16|TRBJ2-7|TRBV24-1|.
CATSDTDSDRIYEQYF
TGTGCCACCAGTGACACTGACAGTGACCGAATCTACGAGCAGTACTTC
>few|15|TRBJ2-5|TRBV25-1|.
CASSERERSQETQYF
TGTGCCAGCAGTGAACGGGAGCGGAGTCAAGAGACCCAGTACTTC
>.|16|TRBJ2-2|TRBV24-1|TRBD1
CATSDQDRGATGELFF
TGTGCCACCAGTGATCAGGACAGGGGGGCTACGGGGGAGCTGTTTTTT
>few|16|TRBJ2-7|TRBV13|TRBD1
CASSLGGTGALYEQYF
TGTGCCAGCAGCTTAGGCGGGACAGGGGCCCTCTACGAGCAGTACTTC
>.|16|TRBJ2-1|TRBV18|.
CASSPRKGIAYNEQFF
TGTGCCAGCTCACCACGGAAAGGGATCGCCTACAATGAGCAGTTCTTC
>few|15|TRBJ2-7|TRBV9|TRBD2
CASSAIAGGTYEQYF
TGTGCCAGCAGCGCAATAGCGGGGGGGACGTACGAGCAGTACTTC